This passage covers 32 T cell receptor beta chains from one sample sequenced in a study of blood T cells in healthy people across ages (dated by TCRdb to 2015 to 2017). Library creation used 5' RACE. The sequencer was an Illumina HiSeq 2500. A second PCR of roughly 6 to 11 cycles was run with a J-beta primer mix and a sample-barcoded 5' primer. The public sequencing data were trimmed at Q25 with fastp and processed into clonotypes with MiXCR by TCRdb, which kept only in-frame beta chains. Entries are consolidated by CDR3 protein sequence, retaining the most common genes and DNA. The sample contains about 780,000 distinct CDR3 sequences, less than 60% of them found a single time. The ten biggest clones cover 15% to 20% of the sample. The source material was blood. The receptor set was obtained from a man aged 80 or over in good health.

This clonotype turned up a few times. The V call is TRBV6-2 or TRBV6-3, the J call TRBJ2-7; a weak D match, TRBD2 (5 bases). V dropped 2 bases and J dropped 4 bases, with 9 bases sitting between them. From germline, CDR1 is MNHEY and CDR2 SVGEGT. This CDR3 is 13 amino acids long. The CDR3 is CASSYAGGYEQYF. CDR3 DNA sequence: TGTGCCAGCAGTTACGCGGGCGGTTACGAGCAGTACTTC.

V usage is TRBV25-1 and J usage is TRBJ1-5; no clear D. Trimming pared 2 bases from V and 10 bases from J, leaving 9 bases between. The CDR3 is made up of 12 amino acids. The germline gives CDR1 MGHDK, CDR2 SYGVNS. CDR3 residues: CASSEGVRPQHF. DNA for the CDR3: TGTGCCAGCAGTGAAGGGGTTAGACCCCAGCATTTT.

The chain employs TRBV12-3 or TRBV12-4 and TRBJ1-6, with 7 bases fitting TRBD1. The V gene end was trimmed by 6 bases and the J gene end by 8 bases; junction bases not matched to a gene: 7. The CDR3 totals 14 residues. CDR3 region: CASRQTGLYSPLHF. CDR3 DNA: TGTGCCAGCAGGCAGACAGGGTTGTATTCACCCCTCCACTTT.

The chain couples TRBV4-3 to TRBJ2-7; D call uncertain. Germline loops: CDR1 LGHNA, CDR2 YSLEER. The V and J ends lost 4 bases and 0 bases respectively, with 10 bases between them. This CDR3 spans 14 amino acids. CDR3 sequence: CASSPGVRSYEQYF. The CDR3 nucleotides read TGCGCCAGCAGCCCTGGGGTCCGCTCCTACGAGCAGTACTTC.

CDR3 DNA: TGTGCCAGCAGGGTGCTCTGTGAAGCGAGGTACTCTGGGGCCAACGTCCTGACTTTC. This translates into CASRVLCEARYSGANVLTF. The chain carries TRBV25-1 and TRBJ2-6; D gene ambiguous. The germline gives CDR1 MGHDK, CDR2 SYGVNS. The CDR3 covers 19 residues. V was trimmed by 6 bases and J by 0 bases, leaving 21 bases between them.

As regards this clonotype: With a much larger clone just one base away, this may be a read error. The chain couples TRBV7-2 to TRBJ2-7, with TRBD2 matching over 13 bases. Germline values: CDR1 SGHTA, CDR2 FQGNSA. J gave up 7 bases and V 1 base, and 10 bases lay outside the gene matches. This CDR3 has 17 residues. The CDR3 nucleotides read TGTGCCAGCAGCTTAGTTACTAGCGGGAGGGGTTTCAATGAGCAGTACTTC. Translated: CASSLVTSGRGFNEQYF.

As for this clonotype: The germline gene is not matched at one end of the junction; a read error may be the cause. The V gene is TRBV5-1, the J gene TRBJ1-2, with D uncertain. This CDR3 has 14 residues. Germline lookup yields CDR1 SGHRS and CDR2 YFSETQ. The CDR3: CVSSLGPEDYGYTF. CDR3 sequence (DNA): TGCGTCAGCAGCTTGGGTCCAGAGGACTATGGCTACACCTTC.

This chain uses TRBV6-6 with TRBJ2-1; D may correspond to TRBD1 or TRBD2 (5 bases each). CDR1 MNHNY and CDR2 SVGAGI come from the germline V gene (reference sequence). The CDR3 contains 14 residues. With 6 bases removed from V and 4 bases from J, the gap between germline ends came to 13 bases. CDR3 DNA sequence: TGTGCCAGCAGCGCCGGGACCAAATACAATGAGCAGTTCTTC. Encoded protein: CASSAGTKYNEQFF.

This clonotype was observed once. The chain is built from TRBV12-3 or TRBV12-4 and TRBJ1-2; a possible D gene is TRBD1 (5 bases). This CDR3 contains 14 residues. The V and J ends lost 0 bases and 4 bases respectively, with 9 bases between them. The CDR3 sequence is CASSLAQGSYGYTF. The CDR3, as DNA: TGTGCCAGCAGTTTAGCTCAGGGCAGCTATGGCTACACCTTC.

The chain joins TRBV6-5 to TRBJ2-2; tentatively, D is TRBD1 or TRBD2 (5 bases each). Germline V lookup: CDR1 MNHEY, CDR2 SVGAGI. The germline V and J ends were trimmed by 6 bases and 4 bases, with 18 bases remaining between them. The CDR3 contains 16 residues. The CDR3 loop is CASRSHTGPGTGELFF. The CDR3 DNA reads as TGTGCCAGCAGGTCGCATACGGGGCCGGGCACCGGGGAGCTGTTTTTT.

The chain links TRBV6-1 to TRBJ2-2, with TRBD1 identical over 8 bases. Per the germline V gene, CDR1 is MNHNS and CDR2 is SASEGT. CDR3 length: 15 amino acids. With V trimmed by 6 bases and J by 4 bases, 7 bases remained unmatched. CDR3 DNA sequence: TGTGCCAGCAGGCTAATCACAGGGGGCACCGGGGAGCTGTTTTTT. This gives the protein CASRLITGGTGELFF.

Notes on this clonotype: Mismatch with germline at one junction end may stem from a read error. This rearrangement joins TRBV5-1 to TRBJ2-1, with 8 bases lining up with TRBD1. This CDR3 spans 15 amino acids. Germline loops: CDR1 SGHRS, CDR2 YFSETQ. CDR3 bases: TGCGCCGGCAGCGTAGGACAGGGACTTTACAATGAGCAGTTCTTC. Translation gives CAGSVGQGLYNEQFF.

This clonotype was observed a handful of times. The rearrangement uses TRBV5-1 and TRBJ2-2; D perhaps matches TRBD2 (5 bases). CDR1 is SGHRS, CDR2 YFSETQ, per germline. V lost 5 bases, J lost 6 bases, and 8 bases lay in between. The CDR3 is 12 amino acids. The CDR3, as DNA: TGCGCCAGCAGTCGGACTGCCGGGGAGCTGTTTTTT. Amino acid sequence: CASSRTAGELFF.

This clonotype was recorded a few times. The chain carries TRBV18 and TRBJ2-7; D call uncertain. The germline gives CDR1 KGHSH, CDR2 LQKENI. Deletions cut 1 base from V and 1 base from J, with 5 bases between. This CDR3 comprises 13 residues. The chain's CDR3 is CASSPRPSYEQYF. The DNA of the CDR3 is TGTGCCAGCTCACCACGACCGTCCTACGAGCAGTACTTC.

V is TRBV10-3 and J is TRBJ1-1; D unresolved. The V gene lost 0 bases and the J gene lost 4 bases, with 9 bases spanning the gap. The length of the CDR3 is 14 residues. Germline CDR1 is ENHRY and CDR2 is SYGVKD. The chain's CDR3 is CAISESGLATEAFF. In DNA, the CDR3 is TGTGCCATCAGTGAGTCAGGGTTGGCCACTGAAGCTTTCTTT.

This clonotype was picked up a small number of times. This sequence joins TRBV7-2 and TRBJ2-1; 8 bases map to TRBD2. V shed 1 base and J 8 bases; nucleotides not matched to a gene: 10. The CDR3 sequence is 16 residues long. Germline CDR1 and CDR2: SGHTA and FQGNSA. Here the CDR3 DNA reads TGTGCCAGCAGCTTAGAAGCGGGAGTATTAGGCTATGAGCAGTTCTTC. Protein product: CASSLEAGVLGYEQFF.

As to this clonotype: This may come from a read error, since a much larger clone is one base off. The chain uses TRBV29-1 and TRBJ2-6; D is unclear. The CDR3 length is 14 residues. The germline gives CDR1 SQVTM, CDR2 ANQGSEA. The CDR3 sequence: CSVSHGSRANVLTF. Written as DNA, the CDR3 is TGCAGCGTTTCGCATGGCTCTAGGGCCAACGTCCTGACTTTC.

The chain joins TRBV12-3 or TRBV12-4 to TRBJ2-5, with D possibly TRBD1 on 6 matching bases. V dropped 5 bases and J dropped 4 bases, with 14 bases sitting between them. This CDR3 has 14 amino acids. In DNA form, the CDR3 reads TGTGCCAGCAGTGTTCCCGGGACAATAGAGACCCAGTACTTC. Protein: CASSVPGTIETQYF.

This CDR3 reads CASRVDRDTYNEQFF. DNA of the CDR3: TGTGCCAGCAGAGTTGACAGGGACACCTACAATGAGCAGTTCTTC. The V call is TRBV6-1, the J call TRBJ2-1; TRBD1 aligns across 7 bases. CDR1 MNHNS and CDR2 SASEGT come from the germline V gene. The CDR3 loop spans 15 amino acids. J lost 2 bases, V lost 6 bases, and 7 bases had no gene match.

The chain has TRBV3-1 and TRBJ2-1, with D uncertain. With 1 base removed from V and 7 bases from J, the gap between germline ends came to 8 bases. CDR3 length: 13 residues. The germline V gene encodes CDR1 LGHDT and CDR2 YNNKEL (reference sequence). CDR3 bases: TGTGCCAGCAGCCAAGGACGCCGTAATGAGCAGTTCTTC. Its translation is CASSQGRRNEQFF.

The chain links TRBV7-8 to TRBJ2-2; TRBD2 aligns across 8 bases. CDR3 size: 16 residues. CDR1 is SGHVS, CDR2 FQNEAQ, per germline. Trimming took 2 bases from V and 4 from J; bases not matched to a gene: 6. CDR3 in amino acids: CASSLQGGRITGELFF. Here the CDR3 DNA reads TGTGCCAGCAGCTTACAGGGCGGGAGGATCACCGGGGAGCTGTTTTTT.

The chain has TRBV28 and TRBJ2-5; D is undetermined. The closer fit of TRBJ2-4 to the DNA end suggests the J call may be wrong. CDR3 length: 15 amino acids. CDR1 MDHEN and CDR2 SYDVKM come from the germline V gene. CDR3 amino acids: CASSFGIIAKNIQYF. CDR3 sequence (DNA): TGTGCCAGCAGTTTTGGCATAATAGCCAAAAACATTCAGTACTTC.

The rearrangement links TRBV6-1 to TRBJ2-3; no reliable D call. V lost 2 bases and J lost 3, with 6 bases in between. In germline, CDR1 is MNHNS, CDR2 SASEGT. This CDR3 has 13 amino acids. The CDR3 loop is CASSEFRTDTQYF. The CDR3 DNA reads as TGTGCCAGCAGTGAATTCCGGACAGATACGCAGTATTTT.

The chain is built from TRBV5-1 and TRBJ2-5, with a possible D match to TRBD1 (5 bases). The end of the DNA fits TRBJ2-7 better, so the J call may be wrong. Germline loops: CDR1 SGHRS, CDR2 YFSETQ. The CDR3 length is 17 residues. This chain's CDR3 is CASSRAPMATGESEQYF. In nucleotides, the CDR3 is TGCGCCAGCAGCCGCGCCCCCATGGCCACAGGAGAAAGCGAGCAGTACTTC.

The V and J genes are TRBV7-2 and TRBJ1-2, with 9 bases identical to TRBD1. The CDR3 has 15 residues. V was pared by 4 bases and J by 8 bases, with 11 bases of the junction left unmatched. Germline V gives CDR1 SGHTA, CDR2 FQGNSA. The CDR3 sequence: CASSSPGQGYRGYTF. The CDR3 region has the DNA TGTGCCAGCAGCTCCCCGGGACAGGGTTATCGAGGCTACACCTTC.

The CDR3 region is CASSLSGRKWNGYTF. The DNA for the CDR3 is TGTGCCAGCAGTTTATCTGGGCGAAAGTGGAATGGCTACACCTTC. The chain joins TRBV28 to TRBJ1-2; no definite D call. V was clipped by 1 base and J by 6 bases, with 15 bases between them. This CDR3 has 15 amino acids. Germline loops: CDR1 MDHEN, CDR2 SYDVKM.

The chain carries TRBV6-4 and TRBJ2-1; D unresolved. Per germline, CDR1 MRHNA and CDR2 SNTAGT. V lost 6 bases and J lost 5, with 11 bases in between. The CDR3 has 13 amino acids. In DNA form, the CDR3 reads TGTGCCAGCAGCGAACGGTTAAACAATGAGCAGTTCTTC. Its translation: CASSERLNNEQFF.

The chain combines TRBV10-3 with TRBJ2-6; D not resolved. The CDR3 has 13 residues. Looked up from germline, CDR1 is ENHRY and CDR2 is SYGVKD. V was shortened by 8 bases and J by 1 base, with 6 bases between the two germline ends. The chain's CDR3 is CAIGSSGANVLTF. Here the CDR3 DNA reads TGTGCCATCGGTTCGTCTGGGGCCAACGTCCTGACTTTC.

The chain couples TRBV19 to TRBJ2-5, with 8 bases lining up with TRBD1. The DNA end is more similar to TRBJ2-7, so the J call may be wrong. Germline CDR1 reads LNHDA; CDR2 reads SQIVND (reference sequence). CDR3 size: 15 residues. CDR3 loop: CASSIAGTGPYEQYF. In DNA form, the CDR3 reads TGTGCCAGTAGTATCGCCGGGACAGGTCCCTACGAGCAGTACTTC.

This clonotype was observed a few times. This chain connects TRBV29-1 to TRBJ2-5; no clear D gene. In germline, CDR1 is SQVTM, CDR2 ANQGSEA. Trimming stripped 1 base from V and 1 base from J, with 4 bases between. The CDR3 spans 12 residues. As DNA, the CDR3 is TGCAGCGTTGAAGTGGTCCAAGAGACCCAGTACTTC. It yields the protein CSVEVVQETQYF.

There are a few counts of this clonotype. V and J are TRBV20-1 and TRBJ2-1, with 8 bases aligning to TRBD2. Trimming took 5 bases from V and 7 from J; bases not matched to a gene: 16. This CDR3 region has 16 residues. Germline V gene lookup returns CDR1 DFQATT and CDR2 SNEGSKA (reference sequence). CDR3 in DNA: TGCAGTGCTCTCCGCCTCCGGGGACTAGACTTTAATGAGCAGTTCTTC. The encoded protein is CSALRLRGLDFNEQFF.

In this sample, this clonotype turned up a few times. The chain employs TRBV6-4 and TRBJ2-1; 10 positions agree with TRBD2. This CDR3 spans 16 amino acids. Germline CDR1 reads MRHNA; CDR2 reads SNTAGT. Trimming removed 1 base from V and 6 bases from J; junction bases left unmatched: 6. CDR3 sequence (DNA): TGTGCCAGCAGTGACTTCTTCCAGCGGGAGGGCAATGAGCAGTTCTTC. It yields the protein CASSDFFQREGNEQFF.